These T cell receptor beta chains were read from a single sample in a study of vaccination and CD4 T cells after COVID-19. TCRdb ran MiXCR on the PCR reads and lists one entry per CDR3 protein. The sample has around 10,000 distinct CDR3 sequences, about 60% seen once. No antigens are known for them. Sequencing used CD4+ T cells from blood, cultured in vitro. The source of these receptors is a human donor who had recovered from COVID-19. CDR3s include the opening cysteine and the closing phenylalanine or tryptophan. A D gene is named only where the DNA matches it firmly. Expanded clones are given a class, and other clones once, few, many or no size at all.

V	J	D	size	CDR3	DNA
TRBV28	TRBJ1-6	-	-	CASTLLPTGSSSPLHF	TGTGCCAGCACCCTACTCCCAACAGGGAGTAGTTCACCCCTCCACTTT
TRBV27	TRBJ1-5	-	few	CASREEGRGDQPQHF	TGTGCCAGCAGGGAAGAGGGCAGGGGTGACCAGCCCCAGCATTTT
TRBV2	TRBJ2-7	-	-	CASSENGRVYEQYF	TGTGCCAGCAGTGAGAACGGGAGAGTCTACGAGCAGTACTTC
TRBV27	TRBJ2-3	-	-	CASRPTKNNRDTDTQYF	TGTGCCAGCAGACCAACCAAAAACAACAGGGACACAGATACGCAGTATTTT
TRBV4-1	TRBJ2-1	-	-	CASSRYRAPDGNNEQFF	TGCGCCAGCAGCCGATACAGGGCTCCCGATGGAAACAATGAGCAGTTCTTC
TRBV9	TRBJ1-2	-	-	CASSVGPGESNYGYTF	TGTGCCAGCAGCGTAGGGCCCGGGGAGAGTAACTATGGCTACACCTTC
TRBV28	TRBJ2-1	TRBD2	once	CASSLPRTSGNEQFF	TGTGCCAGCAGTTTACCCCGGACTAGCGGTAATGAGCAGTTCTTC
TRBV6-1	TRBJ2-2	TRBD1	few	CASRAGGDTGELFF	TGTGCCAGCAGAGCAGGGGGCGACACCGGGGAGCTGTTTTTT
TRBV7-8	TRBJ1-1	TRBD1	-	CASSRDRGRDTEAFF	TGTGCCAGCAGCCGCGACAGGGGAAGAGACACTGAAGCTTTCTTT
TRBV20-1	TRBJ2-3	-	-	CSASTASRLSTDTQYF	TGCAGTGCTAGCACAGCTAGCCGCCTGAGCACAGATACGCAGTATTTT
TRBV6-5	TRBJ1-6	-	-	CASSYSKGTLGSPLHF	TGTGCCAGCAGTTACTCGAAAGGGACACTAGGCTCACCCCTCCACTTT
TRBV12-3/TRBV12-4	TRBJ2-7	-	-	CASSLQGNGYEQYF	TGTGCCAGCAGCCTTCAGGGAAACGGGTACGAGCAGTACTTC
TRBV7-9	TRBJ1-1	TRBD1	few	CASSLAGTGHTEAFF	TGTGCCAGCAGCTTAGCCGGGACAGGTCATACTGAAGCTTTCTTT
TRBV5-4	TRBJ2-1	-	-	CASSLEGLGNEQFF	TGTGCCAGCAGCTTGGAAGGCTTGGGGAATGAGCAGTTCTTC